These 29 T cell receptor beta chains share one sample of origin, sequenced in a study of blood T cells in healthy people across ages. Together with a sample-barcoded 5' primer, a J-beta primer mix was included in a second PCR lasting 7 to 11 cycles. TCRdb re-called the 5' RACE reads with MiXCR, one entry per CDR3 protein. The sample lists about 800,000 distinct CDR3 sequences; 35% to 50% were seen once. The sample consisted of blood. The receptors were gathered from a man older than 75 in good health.

A word on this clonotype: It may be a read error: a sequence one base away is much more abundant. The chain uses TRBV10-3 and TRBJ2-4; D may match TRBD1 or TRBD2 (5 bases each). The J call is doubtful: the DNA matches TRBJ2-7 better. CDR1 and CDR2 from the germline V gene are ENHRY and SYGVKD. This CDR3 region has 15 residues. Written as DNA, the CDR3 is TGTGCCATCAGCCCCGGGACGGATATAACCTACGAGCAGTACTTC. Protein: CAISPGTDITYEQYF.

In nucleotides, the CDR3 is TGTGCCAGCAGTTTCCCCCTGCTCTCCTACGAGCAGTACTTC. Encoded protein: CASSFPLLSYEQYF. This rearrangement joins TRBV28 to TRBJ2-7, with D unclear. V was shortened by 3 bases and J by 0 bases, with 9 bases between the two germline ends. The CDR3 consists of 14 residues. Germline lookup yields CDR1 MDHEN and CDR2 SYDVKM.

The V and J genes are TRBV6-1 and TRBJ2-3, with TRBD2 matching 14 bases. After removal of 6 bases from V and 6 bases from J, the junction contained 2 bases not matched to a gene. From germline, CDR1 is MNHNS and CDR2 SASEGT. This CDR3 is 14 amino acids long. CDR3 coding DNA: TGTGCCAGCAGGGGACTAGCGGGAGTTGATACGCAGTATTTT. It yields the protein CASRGLAGVDTQYF.

Here the CDR3 reads CASKYQRTTDTQYF. The CDR3 DNA reads as TGTGCCAGCAAGTACCAACGGACGACAGATACGCAGTATTTT. The J gene is TRBJ2-3, the V gene TRBV27, with D unclear. The germline V gene has CDR1 MNHEY and CDR2 SMNVEV (reference sequence). Between the trimmed V and J ends, which lost 7 bases and 3 bases, there was a span of 14 bases. The CDR3 is 14 amino acids.

The chain recombines TRBV6-5 with TRBJ2-3, with a weak D call TRBD2 (5 bases). Trimming took off 3 bases at V and 3 bases at J, with 16 bases between the two ends. CDR3 length: 16 amino acids. CDR1 MNHEY and CDR2 SVGAGI come from the germline V gene. CDR3 loop: CASSYAGREGTDTQYF. The CDR3 nucleotides are TGTGCCAGCAGTTATGCGGGCCGAGAAGGGACAGATACGCAGTATTTT.

As to this clonotype: At one boundary the junction diverges from the germline segment, which might be a read error. This chain links TRBV24-1 with TRBJ2-1; no clear D. The germline CDR1 and CDR2 sequences are KGHDR and SFDVKD. The length of the CDR3 is 14 residues. DNA for the CDR3: TGTGCCACCGGTGATTTGCGATTAGACAATGAGCAGTTCTTC. It encodes CATGDLRLDNEQFF.

The chain joins TRBV6-1 to TRBJ1-1; D is unresolved. The V and J ends lost 5 bases and 4 bases respectively, with 23 bases between them. The CDR3 length is 17 residues. The germline CDR1 and CDR2 sequences are MNHNS and SASEGT. Here the CDR3 DNA reads TGTGCCAGCAGTCCCCTTCCGACGGTTCGGGGAGTCACTGAAGCTTTCTTT. It specifies CASSPLPTVRGVTEAFF.

There are a few counts of this clonotype. A much larger clonotype is one base distant, so this may be a read error. This sequence joins TRBV12-3 or TRBV12-4 and TRBJ2-7; TRBD1 aligns across 10 bases. The CDR3 extends over 13 amino acids. J gave up 7 bases and V 7 bases, and 7 bases lay outside the gene matches. The CDR3 DNA reads as TGTGCCAGCACAGGACAGGGGGGAAATGAGCAGTACTTC. This sequence encodes CASTGQGGNEQYF.

The rearrangement uses TRBV28 and TRBJ2-4; 8 nucleotides match TRBD1. CDR3 length equals 13 residues. The V segment lost 3 bases and the J segment 13 bases; nucleotides outside the gene matches: 8. Germline V gene sequence: CDR1 MDHEN, CDR2 SYDVKM. The CDR3 DNA reads as TGTGCCAGCAGTTTGCAGGACAGGGTTTGGCAGTACTTC. This translates into CASSLQDRVWQYF.

Only a few counts were recorded for this clonotype. The gene calls are TRBV6-2 or TRBV6-3 and TRBJ2-5, with D possibly matching TRBD1 (6 bases). The CDR3 consists of 15 residues. With 2 bases removed from V and 2 bases from J, the gap between germline ends came to 12 bases. CDR1 is MNHEY, CDR2 SVGEGT, per germline. The chain's CDR3 is CASSYLYDRQETQYF. As DNA, the CDR3 is TGTGCCAGCAGTTACCTCTACGACAGGCAAGAGACCCAGTACTTC.

This clonotype showed up just once. The rearrangement uses TRBV5-1 and TRBJ2-5, with D uncertain. The end of the DNA aligns better with TRBJ2-7, so the J call may be wrong. CDR1 and CDR2 from the germline V gene are SGHRS and YFSETQ. The CDR3 spans 13 residues. CDR3: CASSKDGFYEQYF. In DNA, the CDR3 is TGCGCCAGCAGCAAGGACGGCTTTTACGAGCAGTACTTC.

V gene TRBV20-1 combines with J gene TRBJ2-5, with TRBD2 identical over 14 bases. Germline CDR1 and CDR2: DFQATT and SNEGSKA (reference sequence). The CDR3 sequence is 16 residues long. V lost 5 bases and J lost 11; bases outside the gene matches: 16. CDR3 DNA sequence: TGCAGTGCTCGCGGGACTAGCGGGAGTGTATCTTATGAGCAGTACTTC. This translates into CSARGTSGSVSYEQYF.

There are many counts of this clonotype. The junction does not match germline at one end; this may be a read error. The chain couples TRBV5-1 to TRBJ2-1; tentatively, D is TRBD1 or TRBD2 (5 bases each). CDR3 length equals 14 residues. CDR1 and CDR2 (germline): SGHRS, YFSETQ. The CDR3 coding sequence is TGTGCCAGCAGCTTAGAGGGGTCCTACAATGAGCAGTTCTTC. Translated: CASSLEGSYNEQFF.

The chain employs TRBV11-2 and TRBJ1-1; D not resolved. CDR3 length: 13 amino acids. Germline V gene sequence: CDR1 SGHAT, CDR2 FQNNGV. Trimming shortened V by 5 bases and J by 0 bases, and 7 bases separated the two germline ends. CDR3 sequence (DNA): TGTGCCAGCAGCCCGCATTTGAACACTGAAGCTTTCTTT. As protein: CASSPHLNTEAFF.

The rearrangement uses TRBV6-1 and TRBJ2-7; 11 nucleotides agree with TRBD1. The CDR3 covers 15 residues. The junction had 9 bases not matched to a gene; V was cut back by 4 bases and J by 7 bases. Germline V CDR1 and CDR2: MNHNS, SASEGT. CDR3 region: CASSAGGTGGNEQYF. The DNA of the CDR3 is TGTGCCAGCAGTGCCGGGGGGACAGGGGGTAATGAGCAGTACTTC.

V is TRBV28 and J is TRBJ2-2; unclear D gene. Trimming removed 5 bases from V and 6 bases from J, with 7 bases in between. This CDR3 has 12 residues. Germline CDR1 is MDHEN and CDR2 is SYDVKM. CDR3 nucleotide sequence: TGTGCCAGCAGTCGATCCTCCGGGGAGCTGTTTTTT. Protein product: CASSRSSGELFF.

The chain is built from TRBV7-2 and TRBJ2-7; D might be TRBD1 (7 bases). Germline-derived CDR1 and CDR2 are SGHTA and FQGNSA. Trimming left V 5 bases short and J 6 bases short, with 23 bases between. The CDR3 consists of 16 residues. The CDR3 spells CASSPLGAGGTVEQYF. In DNA, the CDR3 is TGTGCCAGCAGCCCCTTGGGAGCGGGCGGGACAGTCGAGCAGTACTTC.

On this clonotype itself: One junction end does not reproduce the germline sequence, and a read error may be involved. The chain combines TRBV15 with TRBJ2-7; a possible D gene is TRBD1 (6 bases). The CDR3 runs 15 residues. CDR1 is LNHNV and CDR2 is YYDKDF in the germline V gene (reference sequence). CDR3 sequence (DNA): TGTGCCACCGGCAGGGAACCGGGACAATACGGCGAGCAGTACTTC. Amino acids: CATGREPGQYGEQYF.

Points on this clonotype: The CDR3 carries no conserved terminal phenylalanine or tryptophan, so it likely arises from a read error. V usage is TRBV5-1 and J usage is TRBJ2-7; TRBD2 agrees at 9 bases. J lost 3 bases, V lost 4 bases, and 11 bases had no gene match. The CDR3 is made up of 16 amino acids. Germline CDR1 is SGHRS and CDR2 is YFSETQ. This CDR3 is CASSARSGGRGYEQYS. CDR3 DNA sequence: TGCGCCAGCAGCGCACGTTCGGGCGGGAGGGGCTACGAGCAGTACTCC.

In this sample, this clonotype turned up many times. The chain has TRBV7-9 and TRBJ2-1; TRBD2 matches 8 bases. V was clipped by 0 bases and J by 4 bases; unmatched bases: 5. The CDR3 consists of 16 residues. CDR1 is SEHNR and CDR2 is FQNEAQ in the germline V gene (reference sequence). In DNA form, the CDR3 reads TGTGCCAGCAGCTTAGCGATAGGCGGGGGGTACAATGAGCAGTTCTTC. This codes for CASSLAIGGGYNEQFF.

The chain couples TRBV6-1 to TRBJ2-1, with D possibly matching TRBD2 (5 bases). V was pared by 0 bases and J by 12 bases, with 15 bases between. The CDR3 is made up of 14 amino acids. CDR1 and CDR2 from the germline V gene are MNHNS and SASEGT. DNA of the CDR3: TGTGCCAGCAGTGAAGCGCGGAGAGGAGGAGGGCAGTTCTTC. It codes for CASSEARRGGGQFF.

This clonotype was detected only a few times. The chain combines TRBV28 with TRBJ2-7; no clear D gene. V lost 6 bases and J 6 bases, leaving 21 bases between the germline ends. The CDR3 length is 15 residues. Per the germline V gene, CDR1 is MDHEN and CDR2 is SYDVKM. Here the CDR3 DNA reads TGTGCCAGCAGACCTCCGGGCCGAAGTTCCAGCGAGCAGTACTTC. This gives the protein CASRPPGRSSSEQYF.

A remark on this clonotype: Relative to the germline gene, one junction end is altered; a read error may explain this. This sequence joins TRBV29-1 and TRBJ2-1; 9 positions match TRBD2. CDR3 length: 16 amino acids. Germline V gene lookup returns CDR1 SQVTM and CDR2 ANQGSEA. The CDR3 sequence: CGVFASGTRAYNEQFF. The DNA of the CDR3 is TGCGGCGTTTTTGCTAGCGGGACTCGGGCCTACAATGAGCAGTTCTTC.

This rearrangement joins TRBV28 to TRBJ1-2; 7 nucleotides align to TRBD1. CDR1 and CDR2 from the germline V gene are MDHEN and SYDVKM. J gave up 0 bases and V 6 bases, and 4 bases lay outside the gene matches. This CDR3 has 14 residues. CDR3 sequence (DNA): TGTGCCAGCAGGTTGGACAGGCCTAACTATGGCTACACCTTC. Translating it yields CASRLDRPNYGYTF.

The CDR3 bases are TGTGCCAGCAGCGTACAGGGGGACCGTCCAGATACGCAGTATTTT. The encoded protein is CASSVQGDRPDTQYF. This sequence joins TRBV9 and TRBJ2-3; 7 positions match TRBD1. This CDR3 contains 15 residues. Germline loops: CDR1 SGDLS, CDR2 YYNGEE. J gave up 4 bases and V 1 base, and 6 bases lay outside the gene matches. The full variable domain, rest sourced from reference TRBV9 and TRBJ2-3, is DSGVTQTPKHLITATGQRVTLRCSPRSGDLSVYWYQQSLDQGLQFLIQYYNGEERAKGNILERFSAQQFPDLHSELNLSSLELGDSALYFCASSVQGDRPDTQYFGPGTRLTVL.

The rearrangement joins TRBV2 to TRBJ2-4; D is ambiguous. Per germline, CDR1 SNHLY and CDR2 FYNNEI. The CDR3 sequence is 15 residues long. The V end lost 3 bases, the J end lost 0 bases, and 9 bases lay between the germline ends. This CDR3 reads CASSEVKLAKNIQYF. DNA for the CDR3: TGTGCCAGCAGTGAGGTGAAGCTAGCCAAAAACATTCAGTACTTC.

The chain carries TRBV5-1 and TRBJ2-1; TRBD2 might be the D (6 bases). V gave up 4 bases and J gave up 7 bases, with 15 bases separating them. Germline-derived CDR1 and CDR2 are SGHRS and YFSETQ. The CDR3 is 14 residues long. CDR3 DNA: TGCGCCAGCAGCCACGGGACTCTCGGTAATGAGCAGTTCTTC. Amino acids: CASSHGTLGNEQFF.

On this clonotype itself: A much bigger clone sits one base away, suggesting this may be a read error. The chain recombines TRBV5-1 with TRBJ2-3; 9 bases align to TRBD2. The CDR3 totals 16 residues. The V gene's germline CDR1 is SGHRS and CDR2 YFSETQ. The CDR3 nucleotides are TGCGCCAGCAGCGAAGGAGCAGGGACTAGCACAGGTACGCAGTATTTT. It codes for CASSEGAGTSTGTQYF.

The chain is built from TRBV6-2 or TRBV6-3 and TRBJ1-5; D is uncertain. The CDR3 sequence is 13 residues long. The V end was cut by 7 bases, the J end by 1 base, with 8 bases between. Per germline, CDR1 MNHEY and CDR2 SVGEGT. This chain's CDR3 is CASNDRSNQPQHF. The CDR3 DNA is TGTGCCAGCAATGATCGCAGCAATCAGCCCCAGCATTTT.